The entry below gives a single T cell receptor (beta chain) sequence along with its context. Germline V lookup: CDR1 MNHEY, CDR2 SVGAGI. The CDR3 loop spans 15 amino acids. Between the trimmed V and J ends, which lost 7 bases and 4 bases, there was a span of 18 bases. Original data processing: Estimates of nucleated cell counts were drawn from the amplification of reference gene primers. Assay: immunoSEQ multiplex PCR; the TCRdb copy retains only in-frame clones and omits some. That table furnishes V, J and clone size, whereas the DNA furnished D and trimming. The sample consists of around 160,000 clones, about 81% of them appearing once. This record comes from a study of blood T cell repertoires in COVID-19. Background on the study: Researchers got acute and convalescent COVID-19 samples from the United States, Italy and Spain. From T cells, B-cell-depleted T cells, or PBMCs came the material, which was cDNA or gDNA.

Sequences were obtained from peripheral blood. The rearrangement uses TRBV6-5 and TRBJ2-3; D gene unclear. The receptor was isolated from a human donor in a cohort sampled during active COVID-19. The CDR3 protein is CASTHPQVVADTQYF. The CDR3, as DNA: TGTGCCAGCACCCACCCCCAGGTCGTAGCAGATACGCAGTATTTT.